The sequence of this T cell receptor beta chain was determined in a study of cytotoxic CD8 clonotypes in ibrutinib-treated CLL (dated by TCRdb to about 2021). At the level of the whole study: In this cohort, 15 patients were treatment-naive and ten to eleven were relapsed/refractory, while roughly 17 had unmutated IGHV. Responses were partial in 24 patients and complete in 2; after median approximately 69 months follow-up, about 14 stayed in remission and 12 progressed. Response samples were obtained after a median of around eleven months of treatment, with a range of roughly 6 to 40 months. On average, each sample had approximately 280,000 productive templates and about 89,000 productive rearrangements. Longitudinal samples were obtainable from about 30% of the 86 participants in the trial. Cryopreserved peripheral blood mononuclear cells were obtained before treatment, at response, and at either sustained remission or disease progression. Every remission and progressive disease sample was obtained while ibrutinib was still being received by the patients.

The paper as a whole reports these results and caveats: Baseline clonality was found to be higher than that of age-matched healthy donors and was strongly correlated with circulating CD8+ T-cell counts. Sampling times were not matched between patients in sustained remission and patients whose disease was progressing, and lymph node repertoires were not examined. Public clonotypes were found to be uncommon and were observed to contract or remain stable during treatment; the increase in clonality was shown to reflect expansion of private clonotypes at ibrutinib response. At ibrutinib response clonality went up, during sustained remission it held steady, and at progression it dropped back toward baseline.

A MiSeq instrument was used for deep resolution sequencing, which targeted depths ranging from 1 in 1 million up to 1 in 200,000 T cells, with coverage averaging 10x for each clonotype. The immunoSEQ hsTCRB Kit was used to generate the TCR beta libraries. The original methods were these. ImmunoSEQ Data Assistant and ImmunoSEQ Analyzer were used for data analysis, and V, D and J genes were assigned according to IMGT definitions. Clonality, with values ranging from 0 to 1, was calculated as one minus the normalized Shannon entropy of productive rearrangement frequencies. Only overrepresented clonotypes making up at least 0.05% of the repertoire of each patient were included in the public clonotype analysis. Thirteen age-matched healthy donor repertoires from immuneACCESS were used as controls for clonality. This immuneACCESS table, as held by TCRdb, lists in-frame sequences with V and J called but not all clones. Of the missing ones, under half trace to an unresolved V gene in checked studies; the others have no known cause. Clone size and the V and J calls come from that table; the DNA yielded D and trimming. This sample gives approximately 70,000 clones in total; roughly nine tenths of them show up just once. Roughly 3% of the sample is in the top ten clones.

The germline V gene yields ENHRY for CDR1 and SYGVKD for CDR2. The CDR3 covers 14 residues, taking in both the cysteine and the phenylalanine. Of all the DNA, just the CDR3 is kept, 42 bases in frame from base 1. V is pared back by 4 bases and J by 2 bases, with 12 bases lying between the germline termini. A remark on this clone: It has no known antigen specificity. There are no base qualities to consult, and no much larger clone falls within one base.

The sample's time point label is to be understood as: 12 months on ibrutinib. For TCR beta library preparation, about 2 micrograms of genomic DNA were extracted from the cryopreserved PBMCs. Longitudinal blood samples from CLL patients on ibrutinib monotherapy underwent high-throughput TCR beta sequencing. The patients were enrolled in a single-center, open-label phase 2 trial of ibrutinib monotherapy. Sequenced here: PBMCs, sampled after 12 months of ibrutinib treatment. The chain is assembled from TRBV10-3 and TRBJ2-7; TRBD1 is perhaps the D gene, given 5 matching bases. This sequence originates from a human donor with chronic lymphocytic leukemia. The DNA reads as follows: TGTGCCATCAGTGGAGGCAGGGCCACCTACGAGCAGTACTTC. This codes for CAISGGRATYEQYF.